This T cell receptor (beta chain) is from a study of OX40 agonist ivuxolimab in advanced cancers. Context from the whole study: Ivuxolimab, which targeted the costimulatory receptor OX40 (CD134), was an agonistic, fully human IgG2 monoclonal antibody. A male proportion of roughly 80% and a mean age of approximately 60 years, ranging from roughly 20 to 80, were recorded for the dose-escalation cohort. Patients were allowed to have had prior anti-PD-1, anti-PD-L1 or anti-CTLA-4 therapy, and approximately 43% of the dose-escalation patients had previously received checkpoint inhibitors. The paper reports the monotherapy dose-escalation portion (N of about 54 patients) of the phase I ivuxolimab trial. The point of sequencing TCRbeta in the periphery was to test whether ivuxolimab changed TCR sequence diversity and drove clonal T-cell expansion. Among the approximately 50 dose-escalation patients, 19 had hepatocellular carcinoma, 15 or so melanoma, 9 renal cell carcinoma and 9 head and neck cancer. Three dose-escalation patients achieved partial responses, one with hepatocellular carcinoma and two with cutaneous melanoma. Intravenous ivuxolimab was administered to patients every 2 weeks at six dose levels: 0.01, 0.1, 0.3, 1.5, 3 and 10 mg/kg.

A note on this clone: The antigen this receptor binds is unknown. Base qualities are not provided; no much larger clone lies one nucleotide away.

Patients with a history of autoimmune disease or receiving systemic immunosuppression were excluded from the trial. Peripheral blood for TCR sequencing was drawn from every dose cohort at baseline, at cycle 4 day 1 and at cycle 7 day 1. The samples were taken from a phase I, first-in-human, multicenter, open-label dose-escalation trial of ivuxolimab. The trial enrolled adults with locally advanced or metastatic head and neck squamous cell, hepatocellular, melanoma or renal cell carcinoma. Before TCR sequencing, CD4+ T cells and CD8+ T cells were sorted from peripheral blood as separate populations. The paper as a whole reports these results and caveats: Low levels of normalized T-cell clonal expansion were also seen in some patients who did not respond. Partial responders in the 0.1-3.0 mg/kg groups had among the lowest normalized peripheral clonal expansion, especially among CD8+ T cells. After ivuxolimab, expanded clones were on average more numerous among CD8+ T cells than among CD4+ T cells. At doses of 0.1 to 3.0 mg/kg, clonal expansion of both CD4+ and CD8+ blood T cells was observed from baseline to week 6. Antigen specificity was not determined for the clonally expanded peripheral T cells.

CDR1 and CDR2 were assigned from the germline V gene as LGHNA and YNFKEQ. From the cysteine up to the phenylalanine, the CDR3 has a length of 15 residues. Just CDR3 DNA is preserved here, 45 bases in frame from base 1. V drops 1 base and J drops 5 bases, leaving 12 bases in between. Genomic DNA was isolated from the sorted cells so that the TCRbeta CDR3 region could be sequenced. The immunoSEQ Assay was used for sequencing of TCRbeta CDR3 regions. TCRdb took over this immuneACCESS table, retaining in-frame rearrangements with V and J assigned. Such tables are incomplete; in checked studies, under half of the missing clones stem from an unresolved V gene, and the remainder is unexplained. This sample lists 95,000 to 100,000 clones; 85% to 95% were detected once. Around 0.25% of the sample is taken by the ten largest.

The source is an adult with an advanced solid tumor such as melanoma, head and neck, liver or kidney cancer. The chain links TRBV4-2 with TRBJ2-1; TRBD2 is perhaps the D gene, given 5 matching bases. The starting material was CD4+ or CD8+ T cells sorted from blood, obtained in a trial of the OX40 agonist ivuxolimab. The CDR3 reads CASSQGDYRDNEQFF. The sequenced DNA: TGTGCCAGCAGCCAAGGAGACTATCGTGACAATGAGCAGTTCTTC.